This TCR beta chain was identified during a study of liver allograft versus peripheral blood T cells (dated by TCRdb to the early 2020s). Regarding the study in general: The study compared T cell receptor repertoires found within transplanted livers against repertoires in the peripheral blood of liver transplant recipients. The research as a whole found: The T cell receptor repertoires within liver allografts were reported to be different from the T cell receptor repertoires detected in peripheral blood.

To note about this clonotype: Its antigen is still unknown. Within one base of it there is no much larger clone, and no base qualities were kept.

The instrument given in TCRdb is Illumina MiSeq. The raw public reads went through TCRdb reprocessing: fastp at Q25, MiXCR clone calling, in-frame beta chains kept. Every entry covers one CDR3 protein and lists the most common genes and DNA from its rows. Recorded for this sample are over 750 distinct CDR3 sequences; approximately 15% of them occurred a single time. More than 14% of the sample lies in the top ten. The CDR3 runs 13 residues from the cysteine to the phenylalanine. This entry keeps only the CDR3 DNA: 39 bases, framed from base 1. After removal of 5 bases from V and 5 bases from J, the junction retains 6 bases not matched to a gene. CDR1 and CDR2 are read off the germline V gene (reference sequence) as GTSNPN and SVGIG.

This TCR derives from a human patient who had a liver transplant. Post transplant, some T cells may arise from the graft donor. The chain is made from TRBV30 and TRBJ2-7; 10 middle bases align to TRBD1. The DNA sequence is as follows: TGTGCCTGGTCCCGGGACAGGGGCGACGAGCAGTACTTC. Translated, this is CAWSRDRGDEQYF. The CDR3, completed at both ends by the reference TRBV30 and TRBJ2-7 genes, gives the full variable domain SQTIHQWPATLVQPVGSPLSLECTVEGTSNPNLYWYRQAAGRGLQLLFYSVGIGQISSEVPQNLSASRPQDRQFILSSKKLLLSDSGFYLCAWSRDRGDEQYFGPGTRLTVT.